This T cell receptor (beta chain) emerged from a study of T cells in Graves' hyperthyroidism and ophthalmopathy. Patients counted as stable if ophthalmopathy did not develop within 18 months. Overall study findings and caveats: Most thyroid clonotypes with frequency above 0.001 were detected in blood. The model forecast ophthalmopathy, anticipating it by a median around 6.9 months before onset.

The table lists this clonotype with a few counts. Antigen: not known. RNA transcripts yielded amplified TCR beta CDR3 regions. The HTBI primer set served for first-round RT-PCR of the TCR CDR3. From the multiplex PCR reads, TCRdb called clonotypes with MiXCR, one entry per CDR3 protein. The sample shows over 450,000 distinct CDR3 sequences, 14% of them seen only once. The germline V gene encodes CDR1 SGHTA and CDR2 FQGNSA. V was pared by 2 bases and J by 5 bases, with 4 bases of the junction left unmatched. The CDR3 extends over 15 amino acids. This sequence joins TRBV7-2 and TRBJ1-5, with 9 bases fitting TRBD1. The TCR originated in a woman between 18 and 29 years old with Graves' hyperthyroidism. Sequencing used blood. CDR3 in DNA: TGTGCCAGCAGCTTATGGGGACAGGGAGATCAGCCCCAGCATTTT. This translates into CASSLWGQGDQPQHF.